In its sample, the clone carrying this T cell receptor beta chain was seen a few times. The germline V gene has CDR1 MNHNY and CDR2 SVGAGI (reference sequence). This CDR3 contains 15 residues. The entry originates in a study of blood T cells in healthy people across ages. Together with a sample-barcoded 5' primer, a J-beta primer mix was included in a second PCR lasting about 7 to 11 cycles. A single record per CDR3 protein comes from TCRdb applying MiXCR to the 5' RACE reads. The table has approximately 320,000 distinct CDR3 sequences, 25% to 30% seen once; the top ten hold over 25%. Sequencing was done on a sample of blood. The sequence was obtained from a woman in her sixties or seventies in good health. J is TRBJ2-5 and V is TRBV6-6, with D perhaps matching TRBD2 (5 bases). The DNA end is a closer match to TRBJ2-7, so the J assignment may be wrong. DNA for the CDR3: TGTGCCAGCAGTTACTCGGGAGCAAAGACCTACGAGCAGTACTTC. Residues: CASSYSGAKTYEQYF.